The clone carrying this T cell receptor (beta chain) was counted a few times. The antigen is not known. The sample comes from a study of T cell repertoires in cytomegalovirus infection. On the study more broadly: Recently identified HLA-C-restricted and well-studied HLA-B-restricted CMV epitopes were used. Both a matching HLA type and CMV infection were indicated by public TCR beta signatures.

The CDR3 runs to 15 residues. Per germline, CDR1 LGHNA and CDR2 YNFKEQ. The J segment lost 0 bases and the V segment lost 4 bases, leaving 5 bases of the junction unmatched. TCRdb redid the calling of the reads with MiXCR, one entry per CDR3 protein. The sample has about 400,000 distinct CDR3 sequences, roughly 34% seen once. Broader study findings: HLA-C-restricted CMV clonotypes gave the most frequent clonotype in two of eight donors. Pooled public TCR beta family frequency picked out CMV carriers with the relevant HLA.

The material was cultured PBMCs, obtained from culture after CMV antigen stimulation. The sequence was collected from a human donor in good health (CMV status not recorded). Some clones in this sample may be carry-over from other donors' samples. The V and J genes are TRBV4-2 and TRBJ1-2, with 7 nucleotides matching TRBD1. The DNA of the CDR3 is TGTGCCAGCAGCCTCCGGGGGACAGCTAACTATGGCTACACCTTC. It codes for CASSLRGTANYGYTF.